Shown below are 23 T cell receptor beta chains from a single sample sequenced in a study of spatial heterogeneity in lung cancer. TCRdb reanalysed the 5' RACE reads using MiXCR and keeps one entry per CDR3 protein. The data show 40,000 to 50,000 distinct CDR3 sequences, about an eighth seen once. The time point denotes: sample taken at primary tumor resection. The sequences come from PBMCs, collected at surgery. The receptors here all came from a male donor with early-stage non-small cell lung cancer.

The DNA of the CDR3 is TGCAGTGCTAGAGATTCAGGCCACTATGGCTACACCTTC. Amino acid sequence: CSARDSGHYGYTF. The genes are TRBV20-1 and TRBJ1-2; D is uncertain. The germline V and J ends were trimmed by 0 bases and 3 bases, with 8 bases remaining between them. The CDR3 spans 13 residues. Germline lookup yields CDR1 DFQATT and CDR2 SNEGSKA (reference sequence).

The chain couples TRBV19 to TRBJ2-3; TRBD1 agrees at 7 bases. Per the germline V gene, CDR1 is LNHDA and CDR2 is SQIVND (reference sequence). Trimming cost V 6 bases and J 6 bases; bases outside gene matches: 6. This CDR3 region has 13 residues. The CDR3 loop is CASRRQGEDTQYF. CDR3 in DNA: TGTGCCAGTAGACGCCAGGGGGAGGATACGCAGTATTTT.

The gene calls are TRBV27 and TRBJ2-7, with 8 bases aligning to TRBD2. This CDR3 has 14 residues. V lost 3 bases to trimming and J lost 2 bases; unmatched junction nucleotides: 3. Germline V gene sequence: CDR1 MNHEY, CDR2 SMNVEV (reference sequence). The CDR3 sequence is CASSFSGMAYEQYF. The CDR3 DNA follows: TGTGCCAGCAGTTTTAGCGGGATGGCCTACGAGCAGTACTTC.

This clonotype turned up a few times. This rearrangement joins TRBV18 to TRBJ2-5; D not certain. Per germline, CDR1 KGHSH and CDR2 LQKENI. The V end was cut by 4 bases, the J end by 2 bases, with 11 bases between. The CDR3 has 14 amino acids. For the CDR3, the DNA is TGTGCCAGCTCACGGTACAGTATACAAGAGACCCAGTACTTC. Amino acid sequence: CASSRYSIQETQYF.

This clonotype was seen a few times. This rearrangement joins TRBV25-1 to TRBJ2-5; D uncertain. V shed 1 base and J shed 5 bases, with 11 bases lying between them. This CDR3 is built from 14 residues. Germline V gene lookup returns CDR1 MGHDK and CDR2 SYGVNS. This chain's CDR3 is CASSEWGSFETQYF. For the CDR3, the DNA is TGTGCCAGCAGTGAATGGGGTAGTTTCGAGACCCAGTACTTC.

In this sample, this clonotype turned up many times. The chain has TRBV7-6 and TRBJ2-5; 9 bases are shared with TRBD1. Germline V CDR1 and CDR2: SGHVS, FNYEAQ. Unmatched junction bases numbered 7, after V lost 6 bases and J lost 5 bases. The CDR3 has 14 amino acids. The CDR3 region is CASRGTGRGETQYF. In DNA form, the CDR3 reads TGTGCCAGCAGGGGGACAGGGAGGGGTGAGACCCAGTACTTC.

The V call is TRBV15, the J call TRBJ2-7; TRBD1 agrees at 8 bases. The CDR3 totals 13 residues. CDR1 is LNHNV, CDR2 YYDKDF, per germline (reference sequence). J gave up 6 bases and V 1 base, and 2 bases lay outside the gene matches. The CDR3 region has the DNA TGTGCCACCAGCAGAGGACAGGGGCGCGAGCAGTACTTC. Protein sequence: CATSRGQGREQYF.

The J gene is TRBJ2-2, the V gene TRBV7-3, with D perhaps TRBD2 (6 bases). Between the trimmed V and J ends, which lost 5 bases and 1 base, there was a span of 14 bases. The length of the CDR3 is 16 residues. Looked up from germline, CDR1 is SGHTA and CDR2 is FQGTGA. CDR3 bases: TGTGCCAGCAGCCTCGGACCGGGGGAGAACACCGGGGAGCTGTTTTTT. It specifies CASSLGPGENTGELFF. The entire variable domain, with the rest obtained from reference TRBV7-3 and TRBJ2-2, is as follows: GAGVSQTPSNKVTEKGKYVELRCDPISGHTALYWYRQSLGQGPEFLIYFQGTGAADDSGLPNDRFFAVRPEGSVSTLKIQRTERGDSAVYLCASSLGPGENTGELFFGEGSRLTVL.

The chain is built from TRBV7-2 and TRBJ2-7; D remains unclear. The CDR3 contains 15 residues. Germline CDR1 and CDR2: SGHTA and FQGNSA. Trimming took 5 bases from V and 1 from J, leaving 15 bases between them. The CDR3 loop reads CASSPDWGSSYEQYF. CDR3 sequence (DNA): TGTGCCAGCAGCCCAGACTGGGGTTCGTCCTACGAGCAGTACTTC. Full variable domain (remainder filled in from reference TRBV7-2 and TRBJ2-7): GAGVSQSPSNKVTEKGKDVELRCDPISGHTALYWYRQSLGQGLEFLIYFQGNSAPDKSGLPSDRFSAERTGGSVSTLTIQRTQQEDSAVYLCASSPDWGSSYEQYFGPGTRLTVT.

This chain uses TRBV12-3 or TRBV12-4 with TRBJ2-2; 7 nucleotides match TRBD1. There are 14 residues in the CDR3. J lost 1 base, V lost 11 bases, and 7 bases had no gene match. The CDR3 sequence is CAGTQGENTGELFF. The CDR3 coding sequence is TGTGCCGGCACCCAGGGGGAGAACACCGGGGAGCTGTTTTTT.

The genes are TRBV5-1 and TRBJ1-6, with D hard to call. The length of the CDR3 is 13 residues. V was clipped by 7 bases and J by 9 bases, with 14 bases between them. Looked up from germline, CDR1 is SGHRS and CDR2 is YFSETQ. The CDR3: CASGIEERSPLHF. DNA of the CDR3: TGCGCCAGCGGGATCGAGGAACGTTCACCCCTCCACTTT.

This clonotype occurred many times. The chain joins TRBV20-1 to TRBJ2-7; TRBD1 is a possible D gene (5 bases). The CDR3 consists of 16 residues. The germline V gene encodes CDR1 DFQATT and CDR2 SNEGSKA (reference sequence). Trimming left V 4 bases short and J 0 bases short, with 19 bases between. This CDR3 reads CSATTPRALSSYEQYF. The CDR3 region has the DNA TGCAGTGCTACCACACCCAGGGCTCTAAGCTCCTACGAGCAGTACTTC.

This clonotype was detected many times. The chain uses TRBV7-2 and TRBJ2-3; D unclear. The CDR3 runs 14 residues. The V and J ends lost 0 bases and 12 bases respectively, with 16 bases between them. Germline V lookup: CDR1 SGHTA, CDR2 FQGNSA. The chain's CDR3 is CASSLALADKYQYF. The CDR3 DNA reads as TGTGCCAGCAGCTTAGCACTGGCTGACAAGTACCAGTATTTT.

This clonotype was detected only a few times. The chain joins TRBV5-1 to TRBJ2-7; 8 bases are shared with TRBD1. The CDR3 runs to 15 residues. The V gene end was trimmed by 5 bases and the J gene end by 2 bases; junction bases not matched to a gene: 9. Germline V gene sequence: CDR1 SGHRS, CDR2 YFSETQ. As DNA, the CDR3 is TGCGCCAGCAGGCATGACAGGGGCCCGGCCTACGAGCAGTACTTC. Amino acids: CASRHDRGPAYEQYF.

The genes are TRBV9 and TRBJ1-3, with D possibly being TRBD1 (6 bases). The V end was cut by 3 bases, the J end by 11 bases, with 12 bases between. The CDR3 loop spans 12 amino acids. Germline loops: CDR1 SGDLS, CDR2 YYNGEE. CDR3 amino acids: CASSEGGIPIYF. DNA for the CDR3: TGTGCCAGCAGCGAGGGGGGGATCCCCATATATTTT.

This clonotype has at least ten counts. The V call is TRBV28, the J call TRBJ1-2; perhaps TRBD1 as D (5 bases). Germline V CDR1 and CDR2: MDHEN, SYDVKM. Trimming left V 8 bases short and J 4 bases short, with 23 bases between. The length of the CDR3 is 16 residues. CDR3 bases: TGTGCCAGCTCCTGGAGGGGATCAAATCCCTTCTATGGCTACACCTTC. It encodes CASSWRGSNPFYGYTF.

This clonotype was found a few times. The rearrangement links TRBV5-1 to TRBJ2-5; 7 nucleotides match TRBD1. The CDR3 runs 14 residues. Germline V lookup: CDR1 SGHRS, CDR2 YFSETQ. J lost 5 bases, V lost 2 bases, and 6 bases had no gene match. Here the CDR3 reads CASSLIDRVETQYF. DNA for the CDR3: TGCGCCAGCAGCTTAATTGACAGGGTGGAGACCCAGTACTTC.

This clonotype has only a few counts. The CDR3 is CSAEAERDGDTQYF. The CDR3 region has the DNA TGCAGCGCTGAGGCGGAGCGGGACGGGGATACGCAGTATTTT. The rearrangement joins TRBV29-1 to TRBJ2-3; the match to TRBD2 covers 7 bases. The CDR3 has 14 residues. Germline CDR1 reads SQVTM; CDR2 reads ANQGSEA. V trimming: 7 bases; J trimming: 6 bases; junction bases outside the gene matches: 13.

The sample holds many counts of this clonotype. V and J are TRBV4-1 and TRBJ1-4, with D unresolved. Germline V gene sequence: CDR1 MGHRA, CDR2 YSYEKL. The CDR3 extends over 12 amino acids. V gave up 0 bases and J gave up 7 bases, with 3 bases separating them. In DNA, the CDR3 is TGCGCCAGCAGCCAAGATAGTGAAAAACTGTTTTTT. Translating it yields CASSQDSEKLFF.

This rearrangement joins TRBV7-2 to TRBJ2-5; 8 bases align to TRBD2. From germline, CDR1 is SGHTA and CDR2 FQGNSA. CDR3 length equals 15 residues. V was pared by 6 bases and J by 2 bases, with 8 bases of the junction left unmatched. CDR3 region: CASSRSGGPQETQYF. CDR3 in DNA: TGTGCCAGCAGTAGGAGCGGGGGCCCTCAAGAGACCCAGTACTTC.

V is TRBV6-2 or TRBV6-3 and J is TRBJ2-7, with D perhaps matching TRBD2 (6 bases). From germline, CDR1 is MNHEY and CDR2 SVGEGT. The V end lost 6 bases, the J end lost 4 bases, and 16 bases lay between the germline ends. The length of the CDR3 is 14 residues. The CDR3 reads CASSLGLLRYEQYF. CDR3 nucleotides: TGTGCCAGCAGCCTGGGACTCCTGAGGTACGAGCAGTACTTC.

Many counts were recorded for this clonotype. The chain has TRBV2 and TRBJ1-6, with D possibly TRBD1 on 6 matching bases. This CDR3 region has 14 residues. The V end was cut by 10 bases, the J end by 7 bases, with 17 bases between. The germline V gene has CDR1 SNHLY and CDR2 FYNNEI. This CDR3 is CATRGGGMNSPLHF. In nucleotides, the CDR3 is TGTGCCACCCGAGGAGGGGGGATGAATTCACCCCTCCACTTT.

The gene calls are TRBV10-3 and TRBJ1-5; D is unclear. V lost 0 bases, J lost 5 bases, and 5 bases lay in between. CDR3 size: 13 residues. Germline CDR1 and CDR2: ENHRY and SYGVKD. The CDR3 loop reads CAISESNDQPQHF. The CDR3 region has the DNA TGTGCCATCAGTGAGTCGAACGATCAGCCCCAGCATTTT.